The 10 T cell receptor beta chains below all came from one sample that was sequenced in a study of immune heterogeneity within non-small cell lung tumors. Multiplex PCR was performed with 32 V and 13 J primers, and it amplified TCR beta CDR3. In TCRdb, the multiplex PCR reads were re-called with MiXCR into one record per CDR3 protein. Among fewer than 15,000 distinct CDR3 sequences listed, 20% to 25% were seen once. Bulk tumor genomic DNA served as template, at 600 ng per sample. Biopsy collection occurred during surgery, with several far-apart biopsies per primary tumor. Undergoing curative surgery were patients whose non-small cell lung cancer was untreated and newly diagnosed. The sample was lung tumor tissue. These receptors were obtained from a man in his fifties or sixties with non-small cell lung cancer.

This clonotype was counted many times. The chain carries TRBV6-1 and TRBJ1-4; D call uncertain. Germline CDR1 is MNHNS and CDR2 is SASEGT. Trimming removed 2 bases from V and 5 bases from J, with 12 bases in between. This CDR3 region has 15 residues. CDR3 sequence (DNA): TGTGCCAGCAGTGAATCAACCGGAGGCAATGAAAAACTGTTTTTT. Residues: CASSESTGGNEKLFF.

This clonotype came up once. The junction departs from germline at one end; a sequencing error may be responsible. The V call is TRBV5-1, the J call TRBJ1-6, with a possible D match to TRBD1 (6 bases). CDR3 length: 16 amino acids. CDR1 SGHRS and CDR2 YFSETQ come from the germline V gene. The CDR3 bases are TGCGCCAGCAGCTTGAAGTTGGACAGCGTGGATTCACCCATCCACTTT. Amino acid sequence: CASSLKLDSVDSPIHF.

As to this clonotype: The junction departs from the called germline gene at one end, perhaps through a read error. The chain has TRBV6-1 and TRBJ1-6, with D unclear. CDR1 is MNHNS, CDR2 SASEGT, per germline. The CDR3 loop spans 13 amino acids. CDR3 protein: CASGPGRASPLNF. CDR3 sequence (DNA): TGTGCCAGCGGCCCCGGACGGGCCTCACCCCTCAACTTT.

Regarding this clonotype: One junction end disagrees with the germline gene, perhaps due to a read error. The chain has TRBV5-4 and TRBJ1-2; no definite D call. CDR1 is SGHNT, CDR2 YYREEE, per germline (reference sequence). The CDR3 loop spans 11 amino acids. The CDR3 region has the DNA TGTGCCAGCAGCCACGCGGGGAGCGAGGTCTTC. Its translation: CASSHAGSEVF.

Concerning this clonotype: A read error may explain this, as a much larger clone is one base away. The CDR3 DNA reads TGTGCCAGTAGTATAGACAATCAGCCCCAGCATTTT. It yields the protein CASSIDNQPQHF. The rearrangement uses TRBV19 and TRBJ1-5; no firm D call. CDR1 LNHDA and CDR2 SQIVND come from the germline V gene (reference sequence). There are 12 residues in the CDR3. V shed 0 bases and J shed 3 bases, with 0 bases lying between them.

The rearrangement uses TRBV7-9 and TRBJ2-7, with 8 positions matching TRBD2. J lost 5 bases, V lost 4 bases, and 7 bases had no gene match. CDR3 length equals 14 residues. Germline loops: CDR1 SEHNR, CDR2 FQNEAQ (reference sequence). The CDR3 is CASSSGPGGHEQYF. The CDR3 region has the DNA TGTGCCAGCAGCTCCGGCCCGGGAGGGCACGAGCAGTACTTC.

This clonotype was seen at least ten times. The chain is built from TRBV5-1 and TRBJ2-3; 10 positions match TRBD2. The germline gives CDR1 SGHRS, CDR2 YFSETQ. The J segment lost 2 bases and the V segment lost 4 bases, leaving 7 bases of the junction unmatched. The CDR3 spans 16 residues. The CDR3 nucleotides are TGCGCCAGCAGCGCCCTTAGCGGGAGGAACACAGATACGCAGTATTTT. It specifies CASSALSGRNTDTQYF.

This clonotype appeared many times. The chain couples TRBV7-2 to TRBJ1-2, with TRBD1 identical over 9 bases. The germline V gene encodes CDR1 SGHTA and CDR2 FQGNSA. Losses at the gene ends were 0 bases for V and 2 bases for J; bases not matched to a gene: 10. CDR3 size: 18 residues. CDR3 in DNA: TGTGCCAGCAGCTTAGCCCCCTCTACGACAGGGGGGAACTATGGCTACACCTTC. Protein product: CASSLAPSTTGGNYGYTF.

This clonotype is labeled medium-sized (0.01 to 0.1%). This chain connects TRBV27 to TRBJ1-5, with TRBD1 matching over 10 bases. Trimming removed 5 bases from V and 2 bases from J; junction bases left unmatched: 0. This CDR3 spans 14 amino acids. CDR1 is MNHEY and CDR2 is SMNVEV in the germline V gene (reference sequence). CDR3 nucleotides: TGTGCCAGCAGTGGGACAGGGGGCAATCAGCCCCAGCATTTT. Translated: CASSGTGGNQPQHF.

Concerning this clonotype itself: This could be a read error, since a much larger clone is one nucleotide away. This sequence joins TRBV20-1 and TRBJ2-1; TRBD2 matches 9 bases. Germline V lookup: CDR1 DFQATT, CDR2 SNEGSKA (reference sequence). The CDR3 sequence is 14 residues long. The junction had 4 bases not matched to a gene; V was cut back by 4 bases and J by 3 bases. CDR3 DNA: TGCAGTGCTAAGACTAGCGGATACTACAATGAGCAGTTCTTC. This translates into CSAKTSGYYNEQFF.